This T cell receptor beta chain appears in the sequencing data of a study of shared clonotypes between healthy human individuals. Across several immunoSEQ plates, the genomic DNA of each subset was split evenly. Some clones are missing from TCRdb's copy, which holds only in-frame ones; the method was immunoSEQ multiplex PCR. Here the sample spans hundreds of thousands of clones, about 80% being singletons. Per the germline V gene, CDR1 is MNHNS and CDR2 is SASEGT. V lost 8 bases to trimming and J lost 4 bases, with 11 bases between them. The CDR3 has 12 residues. A note on this clone: Just one base apart from a much larger clone, this may be a read error.

The clonotype originates from a woman aged 40 to 50 in good health. Some clones in this sample may be carry-over from other donors' samples. Material for sequencing was PBMCs. V usage is TRBV6-1 and J usage is TRBJ1-2, with D maybe TRBD1 (5 bases). Here the CDR3 reads CASSRGGYGYTF. The CDR3 nucleotides read TGTGCCAGCTCCCGGGGCGGCTATGGCTACACCTTC.